This passage covers 20 T cell receptor beta chains from one sample sequenced in a study of T-cell memory formation after mild COVID-19. TCRdb ran MiXCR on the 5' RACE reads and lists one entry per CDR3 protein. This sample has just under 550,000 distinct CDR3 sequences, with roughly 20% found just once. The sequenced sample consisted of PBMCs or a T cell subset sorted from them (not recorded which). The receptors originated from an adult woman who had mild COVID-19 (a few samples of this study predate the infection). Cell type and time point are not known.

The chain recombines TRBV29-1 with TRBJ2-1; 7 nucleotides line up with TRBD2. V lost 4 bases, J lost 0 bases, and 6 bases stayed unmatched. The CDR3 extends over 15 amino acids. From germline, CDR1 is SQVTM and CDR2 ANQGSEA. CDR3 DNA: TGCAGCGTTGGTGCGGGCGGGAGCTCCTACAATGAGCAGTTCTTC. It translates to CSVGAGGSSYNEQFF.

The rearrangement uses TRBV9 and TRBJ1-5, with a tentative D call TRBD1 (5 bases). Germline-derived CDR1 and CDR2 are SGDLS and YYNGEE. The V and J ends lost 6 bases and 4 bases respectively, with 20 bases between them. This CDR3 comprises 16 residues. This chain's CDR3 is CASNEGWGGRNQPQHF. CDR3 in DNA: TGTGCCAGCAACGAAGGGTGGGGCGGGCGGAATCAGCCCCAGCATTTT.

Only a few counts were recorded for this clonotype. The chain couples TRBV14 to TRBJ1-6; TRBD1 might be the D (6 bases). Looked up from germline, CDR1 is SGHDN and CDR2 is FVKESK. V was trimmed by 3 bases and J by 7 bases, leaving 10 bases between them. The CDR3 runs 14 residues. In nucleotides, the CDR3 is TGTGCCAGCAGCCACGGGACACAGAATTCACCCCTCCACTTT. Translating it yields CASSHGTQNSPLHF.

This clonotype has ten or more counts. This sequence joins TRBV21-1 and TRBJ2-3. TRBV21-1 counts as a pseudogene. This CDR3 has 16 residues. CDR3 sequence reads: CASSKALRIPLDTQYF. DNA for the CDR3: TGTGCCAGCAGCAAAGCGCTAAGGATTCCCTTAGATACGCAGTATTTT.

The chain recombines TRBV14 with TRBJ1-2; no clear D. CDR3 length: 16 amino acids. V dropped 3 bases and J dropped 0 bases, with 14 bases sitting between them. CDR1 is SGHDN and CDR2 is FVKESK in the germline V gene. The chain's CDR3 is CASSHMGGPSNYGYTF. For the CDR3, the DNA is TGTGCCAGCAGCCATATGGGAGGGCCTTCTAACTATGGCTACACCTTC.

This clonotype has just a few counts. The chain has TRBV5-6 and TRBJ2-4; a weak D match, TRBD1 (6 bases). The length of the CDR3 is 13 residues. Trimming shortened V by 0 bases and J by 7 bases, and 8 bases separated the two germline ends. The V gene's germline CDR1 is SGHDT and CDR2 YYEEEE. CDR3 protein: CASSLAGVNIQYF. The CDR3 bases are TGTGCCAGCAGCTTGGCAGGGGTTAACATTCAGTACTTC.

The rearrangement joins TRBV29-1 to TRBJ2-1, with a tentative D call TRBD1 (6 bases). The CDR3 consists of 13 residues. Between the trimmed V and J ends, which lost 6 bases and 3 bases, there was a span of 12 bases. CDR1 and CDR2 (germline): SQVTM, ANQGSEA. The CDR3: CSVERQVYNEQFF. The CDR3, as DNA: TGCAGCGTAGAGAGACAGGTCTACAATGAGCAGTTCTTC.

This sequence joins TRBV4-1 and TRBJ2-7, with D perhaps TRBD1 (6 bases). The germline CDR1 and CDR2 sequences are MGHRA and YSYEKL. V shed 3 bases and J shed 0 bases, with 15 bases lying between them. This CDR3 spans 16 amino acids. CDR3 DNA sequence: TGCGCCAGCAGCCAGACCCAGAGACAGGTCTCCTACGAGCAGTACTTC. Translated, it gives CASSQTQRQVSYEQYF.

This clonotype came up a few times. The chain joins TRBV20-1 to TRBJ2-7; TRBD1 or TRBD2 may be the D gene (5 bases each). CDR3 length: 13 residues. The V gene's germline CDR1 is DFQATT and CDR2 SNEGSKA (reference sequence). Trimming took 3 bases from V and 2 from J, leaving 11 bases between them. In nucleotides, the CDR3 is TGCAGTGCTAGCCGGGGACCTCCCTACGAGCAGTACTTC. Its protein is CSASRGPPYEQYF.

The chain joins TRBV21-1 to TRBJ2-4; no DNA check was done on the table's D call, TRBD2. TRBV21-1 is shown as a pseudogene. The CDR3 totals 13 residues. CDR3 coding DNA: TGTGCCAGCAGCAAGGAGGGAGGGAACATTCAGTACTTC. Its protein product is CASSKEGGNIQYF.

The CDR3 sequence is CSASLWGSETQYF. CDR3 in DNA: TGCAGTGCTAGTCTCTGGGGGTCGGAGACCCAGTACTTC. The V call is TRBV20-1, the J call TRBJ2-5, with D tentatively TRBD1 or TRBD2 (5 bases each). V gave up 3 bases and J gave up 5 bases, with 13 bases separating them. The germline CDR1 and CDR2 sequences are DFQATT and SNEGSKA (reference sequence). The CDR3 length is 13 residues.

The chain couples TRBV12-3 or TRBV12-4 to TRBJ2-1; 7 bases are a match to TRBD1. V dropped 3 bases and J dropped 6; count of bases not matched to a gene: 5. The CDR3 is made up of 14 amino acids. The CDR3 is CASSFDRVGNEQFF. DNA of the CDR3: TGTGCCAGCAGTTTCGACAGGGTGGGCAATGAGCAGTTCTTC.

This clonotype was recorded a few times. The chain links TRBV20-1 to TRBJ2-1, with 8 bases matching TRBD2. After removal of 1 base from V and 3 bases from J, the junction contained 5 bases not matched to a gene. Looked up from germline, CDR1 is DFQATT and CDR2 is SNEGSKA (reference sequence). The length of the CDR3 is 15 residues. For the CDR3, the DNA is TGCAGTGCTAGAGTGAGAGCGGGAGACTACAATGAGCAGTTCTTC. Encoded protein: CSARVRAGDYNEQFF.

This clonotype was observed a handful of times. V gene TRBV4-3 combines with J gene TRBJ2-5; D possibly matches TRBD1 or TRBD2 (5 bases each). There are 16 residues in the CDR3. The germline V gene has CDR1 LGHNA and CDR2 YSLEER. The V and J ends lost 0 bases and 5 bases respectively, with 16 bases between them. CDR3: CASSQDSGRLRETQYF. Here the CDR3 DNA reads TGCGCCAGCAGCCAAGATTCGGGACGGCTCCGGGAGACCCAGTACTTC.

The V gene is TRBV4-1, the J gene TRBJ2-3, with 11 bases matching TRBD1. Germline values: CDR1 MGHRA, CDR2 YSYEKL. J gave up 4 bases and V 5 bases, and 2 bases lay outside the gene matches. This CDR3 region has 14 residues. The DNA for the CDR3 is TGCGCCAGCAGCTGGGACAGGGGGGCAGATACGCAGTATTTT. Translation gives CASSWDRGADTQYF.

The CDR3 region is CASSLGGTPSQETQYF. For the CDR3, the DNA is TGTGCCAGCAGCCTCGGAGGGACTCCTTCCCAAGAGACCCAGTACTTC. This chain uses TRBV11-3 with TRBJ2-5; maybe TRBD2 (6 bases). With 5 bases removed from V and 1 base from J, the gap between germline ends came to 17 bases. CDR3 size: 16 residues. CDR1 and CDR2 (germline): SGHNT, YENEEA.

This clonotype has more than one count but fewer than ten. V gene TRBV5-1 combines with J gene TRBJ2-2; D call uncertain. Between the trimmed V and J ends, which lost 0 bases and 2 bases, there was a span of 8 bases. The CDR3 has 15 amino acids. The germline gives CDR1 SGHRS, CDR2 YFSETQ. CDR3 nucleotides: TGCGCCAGCAGCTTGGCCTACTCCAACACCGGGGAGCTGTTTTTT. The encoded protein is CASSLAYSNTGELFF.

This clonotype was seen a few times. This chain joins TRBV29-1 and TRBJ2-5, with TRBD1 as a possible D gene (6 bases). The CDR3 has 13 amino acids. Germline V gives CDR1 SQVTM, CDR2 ANQGSEA. V lost 6 bases and J lost 2, with 13 bases in between. Here the CDR3 DNA reads TGCAGCGTCGCAAGGACAGAACAAGAGACCCAGTACTTC. It is translated as CSVARTEQETQYF.

This clonotype was counted between two and nine times. V is TRBV5-6 and J is TRBJ2-2; a possible D gene is TRBD1 (6 bases). Per germline, CDR1 SGHDT and CDR2 YYEEEE. This CDR3 comprises 15 residues. V was trimmed by 1 base and J by 5 bases, leaving 12 bases between them. CDR3 in DNA: TGTGCCAGCAGCTTGCCAGGGGAAGGTACCGGGGAGCTGTTTTTT. Protein sequence: CASSLPGEGTGELFF.

This clonotype was recorded many times. The chain links TRBV5-1 to TRBJ2-1; 13 nucleotides align to TRBD2. This CDR3 is 17 amino acids long. Germline lookup yields CDR1 SGHRS and CDR2 YFSETQ. V was pared by 4 bases and J by 7 bases, with 11 bases of the junction left unmatched. The CDR3 nucleotides are TGCGCCAGCAGCCCCTCCCCACTAGCGGGGGGGCGTAATGAGCAGTTCTTC. This gives the protein CASSPSPLAGGRNEQFF.